This T cell receptor beta chain was retrieved from a study of cytomegalovirus exposure and HLA in healthy donors. For the study at large: A previous analysis identified approximately 120 million unique TCR beta sequences derived from some 200 million T cells.

The junction had 10 bases not matched to a gene; V was cut back by 3 bases and J by 6 bases. The length of the CDR3 is 16 residues. CDR1 is MDHEN, CDR2 SYDVKM, per germline. The PCR used 60 Vbeta and 13 Jbeta primers. The assay was immunoSEQ multiplex PCR, and TCRdb's table has in-frame clones only and misses some. Of roughly 120,000 clones listed, 81% are singletons. The sample comprised PBMCs. The V and J genes are TRBV28 and TRBJ1-5, with TRBD1 matching over 8 bases. The clonotype comes from a woman aged 40-49 years in good health and CMV-seronegative. The CDR3 DNA sequence: TGTGCCAGCAGTTTTGGCGGGACAGGCAAGAGTCAGCCCCAGCATTTT. This sequence encodes CASSFGGTGKSQPQHF.